The T cell receptor (beta chain) described here comes from a study of blood T cell repertoires in COVID-19. Study-level information: T cells, B-cell-depleted T cells, or PBMCs supplied cDNA or gDNA.

Per the original methods: Amplification with reference gene primers provided the estimates of nucleated cell counts. This table comes from immunoSEQ multiplex PCR, and its TCRdb copy is limited to in-frame clones, with some not included. The V and J calls and clone size were taken over from that table, and D and trimming were inferred from the DNA. Of around 71,000 clones in the sample, about 80% were seen once. Germline CDR1 ENHRY, CDR2 SYGVKD. V lost 6 bases to trimming and J lost 4 bases; unmatched junction nucleotides: 10. The CDR3 runs 15 residues. Sequencing input: peripheral blood. This sequence joins TRBV10-3 and TRBJ2-7; 9 positions match TRBD2. The receptor comes from a man in his thirties or forties with COVID-19, enrolled during active disease. The CDR3: CAIRGGAGGSYEQYF. The CDR3 nucleotides are TGTGCCATCAGGGGGGGAGCGGGAGGTAGTTACGAGCAGTACTTC.